A selection of T cell receptor beta chains follows, all from one sample in a study of T cell changes during pregnancy in multiple sclerosis. The table came from immunoSEQ multiplex PCR; TCRdb's copy has only in-frame clones and leaves some out. The table records over 85,000 clones, 75% to 95% of them present only once. Sample: peripheral blood, taken in the second trimester of pregnancy. All receptors come from a female donor in good health, enrolled as a control in a pregnancy study. Each CDR3 is given with its conserved first and last residue. The order of the fields is J gene, V gene, CDR3 protein.

>TRBJ1-1|TRBV4-1
CASSQAKGTEAFF
>TRBJ2-4|TRBV9
CASSLKGQSDIQYF
>TRBJ1-1|TRBV2
CASSEALPTVTAFF
>TRBJ2-6|TRBV4-3
CASSQELGVGANVLTF
>TRBJ2-2|TRBV9
CASSVAGQGRWELFF
>TRBJ2-3|TRBV4-3
CASSQDGRAYTDTQYF
>TRBJ1-1|TRBV10-3
CAIRLSTGNTEAFF
>TRBJ1-5|TRBV30
CAWMQGQGQPQHF
>TRBJ1-5|TRBV9
CASSVEDGGDGSQHF
>TRBJ2-2|TRBV2
CASNQNTGELFF
>TRBJ1-2|TRBV6-6
CASSSRQGPYGYTF
>TRBJ2-7|TRBV9
CASSARASGPSSYEQYF
>TRBJ2-3|TRBV4-1
CASSQDWWGGTDTQYF
>TRBJ1-1|TRBV5-8
CASSPSRAGEAFF
>TRBJ1-2|TRBV28
CASSQQGNYGYTF
>TRBJ2-7|TRBV9
CASSPLAGGYEQYF
>TRBJ2-1|TRBV14
CASSQEFRQGNYNEQFF
>TRBJ1-1|TRBV7-2
CASSFTENTEAFF
>TRBJ2-3|TRBV9
CASSVGSLAGSDTQYF
>TRBJ2-7|TRBV6-5
CASSYSPGHSYEQYF
>TRBJ2-7|TRBV7-2
CASSFPGSLYEQYF
>TRBJ1-1|TRBV5-4
CASSLTGLEAFF
>TRBJ2-4|TRBV2
CASSEAQAGGGRKNIQYF
>TRBJ2-1|TRBV25-1
CASSDWTGGEDNEQFF
>TRBJ2-1|TRBV2
CAHTGGSSYNEQFF
>TRBJ1-5|TRBV19
CASSINPDRVGSQPQHF
>TRBJ1-5|TRBV15
CATSGRDHQPQHF
>TRBJ2-5|TRBV7-2
CASSARLAGKETQYF
>TRBJ1-6|TRBV29-1
CSVVEGAGNSPLHF
>TRBJ2-3|TRBV10-1
CASSESTSGSPDTQYF
>TRBJ2-1|TRBV5-1
CASSLEEGASYNEQFF
>TRBJ1-2|TRBV18
CASSSGQTVGYTF
>TRBJ2-5|TRBV6-1
CASSGLAGGQETQYF
>TRBJ1-6|TRBV19
CASARRRGQHNSPLHF
>TRBJ2-7|TRBV7-6
CASSHRTDGHEQYF
>TRBJ2-7|TRBV19
CASSIDLGSAFYEQYF
>TRBJ1-1|TRBV25-1
CASTWDGGRPEAFF
>TRBJ1-3|TRBV7-8
CASSLVNSNTIYF
>TRBJ1-1|TRBV5-1
CASSLTSAGTEAFF
>TRBJ2-7|TRBV18
CASSPPSGREQYF